One sample yielded the 5 T cell receptor beta chains listed below, sequenced in a study of a mutant IDH1 vaccine in newly diagnosed glioma. Some clones are missing from TCRdb's copy, which holds only in-frame ones; the method was immunoSEQ multiplex PCR. The table records fewer than 60,000 clones, roughly two thirds of them present only once. No antigen is known for these receptors. Time point indicated: week 47, end of study. Every vaccine dose comprised 300 ug of mutant IDH1 20-mer peptide plus topical imiquimod. The source was peripheral blood mononuclear cells (PBMCs), collected from a glioma patient whose treatment included an IDH1 peptide vaccine. The receptors shown here come from a middle-aged man with glioma. Some clones in this sample may be carry-over from other donors' samples.

The CDR3 DNA is TGTGCCAGCAGTGAAGTGGGACAGAGCACAGATACGCAGTATTTT. It encodes CASSEVGQSTDTQYF. This rearrangement joins TRBV2 to TRBJ2-3, with 7 bases aligning to TRBD1. The CDR3 extends over 15 amino acids. Losses at the gene ends were 1 base for V and 0 bases for J; bases not matched to a gene: 1. Germline V gives CDR1 SNHLY, CDR2 FYNNEI.

V is TRBV7-5 and J is TRBJ1-1. TRBV7-5 is marked as a pseudogene. The CDR3 is 16 residues long. In DNA, the CDR3 is TGTGTCAGAAGCTTAGCAGGACGCCTGGAATGCACTGAAGCTTTCTTT. Protein sequence: CVRSLAGRLECTEAFF.

The CDR3 coding sequence is TGTGCCAGCAGTTTTAACCAGGGTCACACTGAAGCTTTCTTT. It translates to CASSFNQGHTEAFF. The chain combines TRBV6-5 with TRBJ1-1; TRBD1 is a possible D gene (5 bases). Trimming removed 4 bases from V and 3 bases from J, with 12 bases in between. The CDR3 is 14 residues long. Germline CDR1 is MNHEY and CDR2 is SVGAGI.

A few counts support this clone. This chain uses TRBV5-1 with TRBJ2-5; TRBD2 matches at 13 bases. This CDR3 spans 15 amino acids. The V segment lost 4 bases and the J segment 4 bases; nucleotides outside the gene matches: 4. CDR1 and CDR2 from the germline V gene are SGHRS and YFSETQ. This CDR3 is CASSPGLAGVETQYF. In nucleotides, the CDR3 is TGCGCCAGCAGCCCAGGACTAGCGGGGGTAGAGACCCAGTACTTC.

The chain carries TRBV6-6 and TRBJ1-4; 11 bases fit TRBD1. In germline, CDR1 is MNHNY, CDR2 SVGAGI (reference sequence). The CDR3 extends over 15 amino acids. V lost 2 bases, J lost 8 bases, and 4 bases stayed unmatched. CDR3 coding DNA: TGTGCCAGCAGTTACGGGACAGGGGGACTGGAAAAACTGTTTTTT. Encoded protein: CASSYGTGGLEKLFF.